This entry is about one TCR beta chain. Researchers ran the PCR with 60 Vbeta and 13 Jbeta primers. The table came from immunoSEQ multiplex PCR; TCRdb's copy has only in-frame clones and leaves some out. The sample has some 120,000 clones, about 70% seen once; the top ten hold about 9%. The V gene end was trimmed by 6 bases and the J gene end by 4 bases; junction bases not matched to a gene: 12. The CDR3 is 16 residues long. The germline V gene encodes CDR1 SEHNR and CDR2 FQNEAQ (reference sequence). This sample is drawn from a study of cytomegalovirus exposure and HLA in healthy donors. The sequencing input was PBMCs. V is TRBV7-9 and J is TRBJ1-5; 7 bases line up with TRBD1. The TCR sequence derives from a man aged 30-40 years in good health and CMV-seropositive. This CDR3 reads CASSSSRDSHNQPQHF. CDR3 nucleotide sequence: TGTGCCAGCAGTTCCAGCCGGGACAGTCATAATCAGCCCCAGCATTTT.